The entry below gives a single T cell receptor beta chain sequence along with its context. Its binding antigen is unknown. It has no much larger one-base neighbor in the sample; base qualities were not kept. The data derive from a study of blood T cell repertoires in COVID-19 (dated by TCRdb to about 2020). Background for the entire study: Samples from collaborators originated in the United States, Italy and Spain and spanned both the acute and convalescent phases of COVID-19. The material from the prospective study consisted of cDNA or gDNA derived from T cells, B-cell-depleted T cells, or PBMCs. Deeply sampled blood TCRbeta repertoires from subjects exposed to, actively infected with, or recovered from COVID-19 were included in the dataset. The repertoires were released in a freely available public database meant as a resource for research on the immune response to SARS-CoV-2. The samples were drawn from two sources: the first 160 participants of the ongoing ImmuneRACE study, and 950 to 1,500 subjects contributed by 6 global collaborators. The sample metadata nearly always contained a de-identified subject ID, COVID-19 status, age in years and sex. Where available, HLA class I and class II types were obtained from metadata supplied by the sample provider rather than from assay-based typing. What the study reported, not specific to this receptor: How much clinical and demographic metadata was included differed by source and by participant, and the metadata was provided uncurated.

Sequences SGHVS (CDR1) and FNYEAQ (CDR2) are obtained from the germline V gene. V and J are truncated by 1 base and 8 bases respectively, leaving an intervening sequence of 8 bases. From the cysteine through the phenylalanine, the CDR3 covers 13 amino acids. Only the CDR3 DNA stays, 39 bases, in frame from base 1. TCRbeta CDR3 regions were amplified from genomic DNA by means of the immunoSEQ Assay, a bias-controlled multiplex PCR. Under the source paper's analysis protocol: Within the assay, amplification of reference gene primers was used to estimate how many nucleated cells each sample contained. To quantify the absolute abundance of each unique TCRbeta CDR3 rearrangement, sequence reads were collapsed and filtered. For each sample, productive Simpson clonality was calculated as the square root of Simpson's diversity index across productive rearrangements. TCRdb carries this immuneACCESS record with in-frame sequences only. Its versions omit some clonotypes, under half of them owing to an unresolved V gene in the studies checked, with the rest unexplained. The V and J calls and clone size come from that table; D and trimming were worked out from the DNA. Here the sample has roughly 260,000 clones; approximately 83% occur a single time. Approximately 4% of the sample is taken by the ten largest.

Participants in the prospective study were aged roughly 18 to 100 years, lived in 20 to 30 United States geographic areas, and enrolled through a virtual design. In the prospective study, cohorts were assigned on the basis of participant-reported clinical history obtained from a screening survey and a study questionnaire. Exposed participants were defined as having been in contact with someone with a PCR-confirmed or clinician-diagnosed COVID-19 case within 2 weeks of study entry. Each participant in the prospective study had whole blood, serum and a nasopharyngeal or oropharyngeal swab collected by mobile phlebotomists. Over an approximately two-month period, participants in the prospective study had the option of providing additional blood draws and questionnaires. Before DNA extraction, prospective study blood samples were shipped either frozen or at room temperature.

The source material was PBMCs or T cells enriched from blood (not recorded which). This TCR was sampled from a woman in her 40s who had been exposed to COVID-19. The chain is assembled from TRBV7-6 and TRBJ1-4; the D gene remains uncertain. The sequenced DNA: TGTGCCAGCAGCTTAGGGAGTGGGGAAAAACTGTTTTTT. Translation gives CASSLGSGEKLFF.